This TCR beta chain was recorded in a study of blood T cell repertoires in COVID-19. Study information: The cDNA or gDNA used as material had been derived from T cells, B-cell-depleted T cells, or PBMCs.

This table comes from immunoSEQ multiplex PCR, and its TCRdb copy is limited to in-frame clones, with some not included. This sample has some 210,000 clones; approximately 78% occur once, and the top ten carry 7.5% to 10%. Trimming removed 2 bases from V and 1 base from J, with 6 bases in between. CDR1 and CDR2 (germline): MNHEY, SVGAGI. The CDR3 runs 14 residues. Cohort assignment relied on participant-reported clinical history. Two negative PCRs, clearance, or symptom resolution were required of recovered Cohort 3 donors. Sequenced input: PBMCs or T cells enriched from blood (not recorded which). The J gene is TRBJ1-5, the V gene TRBV6-5; perhaps TRBD1 as D (6 bases). The sequence came from a middle-aged man who had recovered from COVID-19. CDR3: CASSYGQSNQPQHF. The CDR3, as DNA: TGTGCCAGCAGTTACGGACAGAGCAATCAGCCCCAGCATTTT.